This T cell receptor beta chain emerged from a study of spatial heterogeneity in lung cancer. Study information: Alpha-chain sequences were detected in numbers that were consistently lower than beta-chain sequences. For the average unique TCR and UMI combination, more than 8.5 occurrences appeared in raw reads.

This clonotype was picked up many times. Its antigen is undetermined. Every cDNA TCR molecule received its own unique molecular identifier. TCRdb called the 5' RACE reads again in MiXCR, with one record for every CDR3 protein. The sample carries roughly 14,000 distinct CDR3 sequences, around 9.1% recorded once. Germline V gives CDR1 MDHEN, CDR2 SYDVKM. The V end was cut by 3 bases, the J end by 5 bases, with 16 bases between. This CDR3 is 15 amino acids long. Study-wide findings and caveats: The study found ubiquitous expanded tumor TCRs in blood more at resection than follow-up.

Stated time point: sample taken at primary tumor resection. Tumor, nontumor lung or frozen PBMC supplied whole RNA, sequenced without sorting. The specimen was PBMCs, collected at surgery. This clonotype was sampled from a male donor with early-stage non-small cell lung cancer. This chain joins TRBV28 and TRBJ1-1, with D hard to call. The CDR3 bases are TGTGCCAGCAGTTTGAGTAGGTGGCCACCTACTGAAGCTTTCTTT. Translation: CASSLSRWPPTEAFF.